This is a list of T cell receptor beta chains from one sample in a study of T cells in narcolepsy. Sequencing used immunoSEQ multiplex PCR; TCRdb keeps in-frame clones, though not all of them. The repertoire holds approximately 31,000 clones, with 78% as singletons. Sample: CD45RA- memory CD4+ T cells from PBMCs. The receptors shown here come from a human donor with narcolepsy. The CDR3 runs from the conserved cysteine through the conserved F or W. A D gene is named only where the DNA matches it firmly. Size is omitted from some rows. Given values are once, few, many or a class for expanded clones.

j_call v_call d_call clone_size cdr3_aa cdr3_nt
TRBJ1-1 TRBV7-8 NA NA CASSLVPTNTEAFF TGTGCCAGCAGCTTAGTACCGACCAACACTGAAGCTTTCTTT
TRBJ1-2 TRBV6-5 NA NA CASKLGGSDYGYTF TGTGCCAGCAAACTAGGGGGTTCTGACTATGGCTACACCTTC
TRBJ2-1 TRBV25-1 TRBD2 NA CASSGSGTSGEQFF TGTGCCAGCAGTGGATCCGGGACTAGCGGAGAGCAGTTCTTC
TRBJ1-1 TRBV7-3 TRBD1 NA CASSRQGYTEAFF TGTGCCAGCAGCAGACAGGGGTACACTGAAGCTTTCTTT
TRBJ2-2 TRBV5-1 TRBD1 NA CASSAGQGYTGELFF TGCGCCAGCAGCGCCGGACAGGGGTACACCGGGGAGCTGTTTTTT
TRBJ1-1 TRBV2 NA NA CASSEAKGGKAFF TGTGCCAGCAGTGAAGCCAAGGGGGGAAAAGCTTTCTTT
TRBJ2-7 TRBV27 TRBD2 once CASSPYALAGDGHEQYF TGTGCCAGCAGTCCCTATGCCCTAGCGGGAGACGGTCACGAGCAGTACTTC
TRBJ2-1 TRBV11-3 NA NA CASSPSPDPIDEQFF TGTGCCAGCAGCCCTAGCCCGGATCCAATTGATGAGCAGTTCTTC
TRBJ2-7 TRBV18 TRBD1 NA CASSGGQGQSYEQYF TGTGCCAGCTCAGGTGGACAGGGGCAATCCTACGAGCAGTACTTC
TRBJ2-3 TRBV2 NA NA CASSDKATGDTQYF TGTGCCAGCAGTGATAAAGCCACCGGAGATACGCAGTATTTT
TRBJ2-3 TRBV19 NA NA CASTSGGGRTDTQYF TGTGCCAGTACTTCAGGGGGCGGGAGGACAGATACGCAGTATTTT
TRBJ2-1 TRBV18 NA NA CASSALASSYNEQFF TGTGCCAGCTCAGCACTAGCTTCCTCCTACAATGAGCAGTTCTTC
TRBJ2-1 TRBV6-1 NA NA CASSEAPGYNEQFF TGTGCCAGCAGTGAAGCGCCAGGATACAATGAGCAGTTCTTC
TRBJ2-3 TRBV19 TRBD1 few CASSRTGGASPDTQYF TGTGCCAGTAGTCGGACAGGGGGCGCGTCGCCAGATACGCAGTATTTT
TRBJ2-2 TRBV10-3 NA NA CAISARDPSMGGELFF TGTGCCATCAGTGCCCGGGACCCCTCGATGGGCGGGGAGCTGTTTTTT
TRBJ2-7 TRBV30 NA NA CAWSGGSDTPYYEQYF TGTGCCTGGAGTGGAGGGAGTGACACCCCATACTACGAGCAGTACTTC
TRBJ2-3 TRBV5-1 TRBD2 NA CASSAGTSGGTDTQYF TGCGCCAGCAGCGCCGGGACTAGCGGGGGCACAGATACGCAGTATTTT
TRBJ2-1 TRBV5-1 NA few CASSFLGKGQYEQFF TGCGCCAGCAGCTTCCTAGGAAAGGGCCAGTATGAGCAGTTCTTC
TRBJ2-7 TRBV7-9 TRBD2 NA CASSLPPRLAGLISEQYF TGTGCCAGCAGCTTACCACCGAGACTAGCGGGATTAATCTCCGAGCAGTACTTC
TRBJ2-4 TRBV11-2 TRBD1 once CASSLGRGRDIQYF TGTGCCAGCAGCTTAGGCAGGGGGCGCGACATTCAGTACTTC
TRBJ2-5 TRBV4-2 NA NA CASSQEGVQAETQYF TGTGCCAGCAGCCAAGAAGGGGTCCAGGCGGAGACCCAGTACTTC
TRBJ1-4 TRBV7-9 NA NA CASSEIWGDSNEKLFF TGTGCCAGCAGCGAAATTTGGGGAGATAGTAATGAAAAACTGTTTTTT
TRBJ1-6 TRBV15 TRBD1 NA CATSTGDRGNSPLHF TGTGCCACCAGCACTGGGGACAGGGGAAATTCACCCCTCCACTTT
TRBJ1-1 TRBV5-6 NA NA CASSSLGRTMITEAFF TGTGCCAGCAGCTCCCTGGGACGGACGATGATCACTGAAGCTTTCTTT
TRBJ1-2 TRBV5-4 NA once CASSLSGGGYTF TGTGCCAGCAGCTTGTCTGGGGGGGGCTACACCTTC
TRBJ2-2 TRBV12-5 TRBD1 NA CATFRTGGNGELFF TGTGCTACCTTCAGGACAGGGGGCAACGGGGAGCTGTTTTTT
TRBJ2-5 TRBV7-2 NA NA CASSLDWETQYF TGTGCCAGCAGCTTAGATTGGGAGACCCAGTACTTC
TRBJ2-1 TRBV5-6 TRBD2 NA CASSFLAGGPSGEQFF TGTGCCAGCAGCTTCCTAGCGGGGGGGCCTTCCGGTGAGCAGTTCTTC
TRBJ1-1 TRBV7-3 NA once CASSFTKGTEAFF TGTGCCAGCAGCTTTACAAAGGGGACTGAAGCTTTCTTT
TRBJ1-2 TRBV5-1 NA NA CASSSSQGNYGYTF TGCGCCAGCAGCTCGTCTCAGGGGAACTATGGCTACACCTTC
TRBJ2-2 TRBV7-7 NA few CASSSSSAGELFF TGTGCCAGCAGCTCTTCGAGCGCCGGGGAGCTGTTTTTT
TRBJ2-2 TRBV5-1 NA once CASSSTGSNTGELFF TGCGCCAGCAGCTCAACAGGTTCGAACACCGGGGAGCTGTTTTTT
TRBJ2-5 TRBV29-1 TRBD1 few CSAGTGGETQYF TGCAGCGCTGGGACAGGGGGAGAGACCCAGTACTTC
TRBJ2-1 TRBV6-4 NA NA CASSDGRGRGQFF TGTGCCAGCAGTGATGGCCGGGGGCGGGGGCAGTTCTTC
TRBJ2-2 TRBV30 TRBD2 NA CAWSRGLGGTGELFF TGTGCCTGGAGTCGGGGACTAGGGGGCACCGGGGAGCTGTTTTTT
TRBJ1-1 TRBV27 NA NA CASSLFGRGGTEAFF TGTGCCAGCAGTTTGTTTGGCCGGGGGGGCACTGAAGCTTTCTTT
TRBJ2-1 TRBV7-9 TRBD2 NA CASSRLAGYNEQFF TGTGCCAGCTCCCGACTAGCGGGATACAATGAGCAGTTCTTC
TRBJ2-7 TRBV10-3 TRBD1 few CAIRGTGEQYF TGTGCCATCAGGGGGACAGGCGAGCAGTACTTC
TRBJ1-3 TRBV4-2 NA few CASSQDFNSVSGNTIYF TGTGCCAGCAGCCAAGATTTCAACAGCGTCTCTGGAAACACCATATATTTT
TRBJ2-7 TRBV10-1 TRBD2 NA CASSEHAGGPYEQYF TGCGCCAGCAGTGAGCACGCGGGAGGGCCGTATGAGCAGTACTTC
TRBJ1-4 TRBV6-5 NA NA CASRQLPSNEKLFF TGTGCCAGCAGACAACTCCCCTCTAATGAAAAACTGTTTTTT
TRBJ2-1 TRBV7-6 NA NA CASSLSSYNEQFF TGTGCCAGCAGCTTAAGCTCCTACAATGAGCAGTTCTTC
TRBJ1-1 TRBV6-1 NA NA CASRDSLKAFF TGTGCCAGCAGGGACAGTCTAAAGGCTTTCTTT
TRBJ2-6 TRBV19 NA medium-sized CASSRDGGFSGANVLTF TGTGCCAGTAGTAGGGACGGGGGTTTCTCTGGGGCCAACGTCCTGACTTTC
TRBJ1-2 TRBV6-1 NA NA CASSLKSSYGGYTF TGTGCCAGCAGTCTGAAATCTTCCTATGGCGGCTACACCTTC
TRBJ2-7 TRBV10-2 NA NA CASSDRGTRRNEQYF TGCGCCAGCAGTGACCGGGGCACCCGACGGAACGAGCAGTACTTC
TRBJ2-1 TRBV4-2 NA NA CASSRDSIGHNEQFF TGTGCCAGCAGCCGAGACAGTATAGGTCACAATGAGCAGTTCTTC
TRBJ2-7 TRBV19 NA NA CASSINTGSGPREQYF TGTGCCAGTAGTATAAACACAGGGTCGGGGCCACGCGAGCAGTACTTC
TRBJ2-4 TRBV11-3 TRBD2 NA CASSLGAGGDIQYF TGTGCCAGCAGCCTGGGAGCGGGAGGGGACATTCAGTACTTC